These 28 T cell receptor beta chains originate from one sample sequenced in a study of tissue T cells after allogeneic stem cell transplantation. The data were produced by immunoSEQ multiplex PCR, yet TCRdb's version contains in-frame clones alone and is incomplete. Of roughly 6,600 clones listed, around half are singletons. The time point denotes: mouse harvest day 7 after allogeneic transplant. Tail vein injection delivered 10^7 T-cell-depleted bone marrow cells and 10^6 splenic CD5+ T cells. Sequences were obtained from lymph node tissue. These receptors were collected from a female BALB/c mouse given C57BL/6 T cells with graft-versus-host disease after an allogeneic hematopoietic cell transplant.

About this clone itself: The gene names here belong to mouse. The CDR3 end is not reached by the read, which stops 1 residue before it; the germline J gene fills it in. The chain has TRBV26 and TRBJ1-1; D call uncertain. Germline CDR1 reads KGHPV; CDR2 reads FQNQEV (reference sequence). The V gene lost 2 bases and the J gene lost 1 base, with 5 bases spanning the gap. The CDR3 loop spans 13 amino acids. The sequenced part of the CDR3 DNA is TGTGCCAGCAGTCTGGCCCGAAACACAGAAGTCTTC. Protein: CASSLARNTEVF. The CDR3 in its entirety is CASSLARNTEVFF.

This clone was detected only once. These gene names are mouse names. The CDR3 end is not reached by the read, which stops 1 residue before it; the germline J gene fills it in. At the DNA level, this CDR3 is encoded by other sequences in the same sample as well. The chain joins TRBV3 to TRBJ2-4; the D call may be TRBD1 or TRBD2 (5 bases each). This CDR3 region has 14 residues. Germline-derived CDR1 and CDR2 are SNHLY and FYNGKV (reference sequence). Between the trimmed V and J ends, which lost 5 bases and 0 bases, there was a span of 9 bases. The sequenced CDR3 bases are TGTGCCAGCAGCCTTGGGGCTAGTCAAAACACCTTGTAC. Residues: CASSLGASQNTLY. The whole CDR3 protein is CASSLGASQNTLYF.

This clone was found a few times. The gene names given are mouse names. The read ends 1 residue shy of where the CDR3 ends; the end is completed using the germline J gene. The chain carries TRBV2 and TRBJ2-1; 9 bases map to TRBD1. Losses at the gene ends were 1 base for V and 3 bases for J; bases not matched to a gene: 4. CDR3 size: 16 residues. From germline, CDR1 is LGHNA and CDR2 YSYQKL. CDR3 sequence reads: CASSQGGQGFYAEQFF. CDR3 bases read: TGTGCCAGCAGCCAAGGTGGACAGGGGTTCTATGCTGAGCAGTTC.

With regard to this clone: Gene names follow the mouse nomenclature. The read is 1 residue too short to cover the CDR3 end, so that end is filled in from the germline J gene. The chain carries TRBV16 and TRBJ1-3; D possibly corresponds to TRBD1 (5 bases). Germline CDR1 and CDR2: SGHSA and FRNQAP. CDR3 length: 15 amino acids. Between the trimmed V and J ends, which lost 1 base and 1 base, there was a span of 8 bases. The CDR3 DNA, read in part, is TGTGCAAGCAGCTTAGGATGGGGGTCTGGAAATACGCTCTAT. It translates to CASSLGWGSGNTLY. The full CDR3 sequence reads CASSLGWGSGNTLYF. The full variable domain, with the rest looked up from reference TRBV16 and TRBJ1-3, is NAGVIQTPRHKVTGKGQEATLWCEPISGHSAVFWYRQTIVQGLEFLTYFRNQAPIDDSGMPKERFSAQMPNQSHSTLKIQSTQPQDSAVYLCASSLGWGSGNTLYFGEGSRLIVV.

This clone was seen only a few times. Here the gene names and germline are mouse. The missing CDR3 end, 1 residue past where the read stops, is filled in from the germline J gene. The rearrangement links TRBV19 to TRBJ2-7; 11 nucleotides agree with TRBD2. Germline trimming cut 5 bases from V and 3 bases from J; bases unmatched to any gene: 1. Germline V lookup: CDR1 FNHDT, CDR2 SITEND (reference sequence). The CDR3 length is 13 residues. The chain's CDR3 is CASRGLGVYEQYF. The DNA read from the CDR3 is TGTGCCAGCAGGGGACTGGGGGTCTATGAACAGTAC.

Worth noting for this clone: Mouse gene names apply. Read data end 1 residue before the CDR3 end; the end is taken from the germline J gene. This chain links TRBV12-1 with TRBJ2-7, with TRBD2 identical over 14 bases. Germline lookup yields CDR1 SGHSN and CDR2 HYEKVE. The CDR3 has 13 residues. V was pared by 4 bases and J by 7 bases, with 2 bases of the junction left unmatched. The CDR3 here is CASSGLGGLEQYF. Incomplete CDR3 DNA: TGTGCCAGCTCGGGACTGGGGGGGCTGGAACAGTAC.

By sample share, this clone is medium-sized (0.01 to 0.1%). Genes and germline are mouse. The read gets to within 1 residue of the CDR3 end, and the germline J gene fills in the rest. This chain joins TRBV23 and TRBJ2-7; no DNA check was done on the table's D call, TRBD2. This CDR3 region has 14 residues. CDR1 KGHTA and CDR2 FQNQQP come from the germline V gene. Here the CDR3 reads CSSSRLGGDYEQYF. CDR3 DNA (partial): TGCTCCAGCAGTCGACTGGGGGGGGACTATGAACAGTAC.

Only a few counts were recorded for this clone. Germline and genes: mouse. The read terminates 1 residue before the CDR3 end, so the remaining end is supplied by the germline J gene. The chain combines TRBV13-1 with TRBJ2-7; 11 positions agree with TRBD2. Germline V gene sequence: CDR1 NSHNY, CDR2 SYGAGN. Losses at the gene ends were 2 bases for V and 5 bases for J; bases not matched to a gene: 9. This CDR3 has 16 amino acids. Incomplete CDR3 DNA: TGTGCCAGCAGTGACCCACCCGGGACTGGGGGCCATGAACAGTAC. Encoded protein: CASSDPPGTGGHEQY. The whole CDR3 sequence reads CASSDPPGTGGHEQYF.

A word on this clone: Germline and genes here are mouse. The CDR3 end falls 1 residue outside the read, so it is completed with the germline J gene. This chain uses TRBV26 with TRBJ2-4; 8 bases line up with TRBD1. Germline V CDR1 and CDR2: KGHPV, FQNQEV (reference sequence). This CDR3 contains 14 residues. V shed 4 bases and J 2 bases; nucleotides not matched to a gene: 2. The part of the CDR3 DNA that was read is TGTGCCAGCAGTCCCAGGGGGCCTCAAAACACCTTGTAC. Its protein is CASSPRGPQNTLY. The full CDR3 protein is CASSPRGPQNTLYF.

This clone was counted between two and nine times. Germline and genes here are mouse. Coverage ceases 1 residue before the CDR3 finishes, and the germline J gene fills in the end. The genes are TRBV15 and TRBJ2-7; 12 bases are shared with TRBD2. The V segment lost 6 bases and the J segment 0 bases; nucleotides outside the gene matches: 3. The CDR3 runs 15 residues. Germline CDR1 SGHND, CDR2 FRSKSL. The CDR3 here is CASRRLGGRSYEQYF. The CDR3 bases that were read are TGTGCCAGCAGGCGACTGGGGGGGCGCTCCTATGAACAGTAC.

This clone was picked up a small number of times. Gene names are the mouse ones. Sequencing ends 1 residue short of the CDR3 end; the germline J gene provides the rest. The chain has TRBV26 and TRBJ2-1, with D uncertain. The CDR3 contains 15 residues. Germline V gene data show CDR1 as KGHPV and CDR2 as FQNQEV (reference sequence). The V end lost 0 bases, the J end lost 0 bases, and 6 bases lay between the germline ends. The CDR3 region is CASSLSSYNYAEQFF. CDR3 bases read: TGTGCCAGCAGTCTGTCGTCATATAACTATGCTGAGCAGTTC.

Details on this clone: Genes here carry mouse names. The read finishes 1 residue shy of the CDR3 end, and the germline J gene is used to complete it. V usage is TRBV23 and J usage is TRBJ2-7; TRBD2 is the table's D call and was not checked against the DNA. The CDR3 spans 15 residues. Germline CDR1 is KGHTA and CDR2 is FQNQQP. CDR3 sequence: CSSSPWDWGEDEQYF. CDR3 DNA (partial): TGCTCCAGCAGTCCCTGGGACTGGGGGGAGGATGAACAGTAC.

This clone was recorded once. Mouse names are used for the genes. The CDR3 is cut off 1 residue early in the read; its end comes from the germline J gene. The V gene is TRBV20, the J gene TRBJ1-4; weak D call: TRBD1 (6 bases). The CDR3 sequence is 13 residues long. The V end was cut by 6 bases, the J end by 7 bases, with 15 bases between. Germline loops: CDR1 GFQATS, CDR2 STVNSAI. The CDR3 is CGAGGGRIERLFF. The covered CDR3 bases are TGTGGTGCCGGGGGGGGGCGCATCGAAAGATTATTT.

About this clone itself: Gene labels here are mouse ones. The CDR3 end falls 1 residue outside the read, so it is completed with the germline J gene. The chain is built from TRBV29 and TRBJ1-6; no clear D gene. TRBJ1-6 is given ORF status, its function remaining uncertain. Per the germline V gene, CDR1 is MSHET and CDR2 is SYDVDS. This CDR3 is 13 amino acids long. V gave up 5 bases and J gave up 5 bases, with 7 bases separating them. The sequenced part of the CDR3 DNA is TGTGCTAGCAGTCAGGATAATAATTCGCCCCTCTAC. The encoded protein is CASSQDNNSPLY. The full CDR3 protein is CASSQDNNSPLYF.

On this clone: The germline and genes are mouse ones. The read comes to an end 1 residue before the CDR3 does, leaving the germline J gene to fill in the end. The chain recombines TRBV16 with TRBJ2-5; D uncertain. Trimming shortened V by 0 bases and J by 7 bases, and 8 bases separated the two germline ends. The CDR3 covers 13 residues. The germline V gene encodes CDR1 SGHSA and CDR2 FRNQAP. The CDR3 reads CASSLERANTQYF. The DNA read from the CDR3 is TGTGCAAGCAGCTTAGAGAGGGCGAACACCCAGTAC.

A word on this clone: All gene names here are mouse names. The observed sequence ends 1 residue before the CDR3 terminus, with the missing tail filled in from the germline J gene. V is TRBV12-2 and J is TRBJ2-1; no reliable D call. There are 11 residues in the CDR3. CDR1 and CDR2 (germline): SGHLS, HYDKME. The V end lost 2 bases, the J end lost 5 bases, and 3 bases lay between the germline ends. The chain's CDR3 is CASSPHAEQFF. CDR3 bases read: TGTGCCAGCTCTCCCCATGCTGAGCAGTTC.

As concerns this clone: Gene names denote mouse genes. The read comes to an end 1 residue before the CDR3 does, leaving the germline J gene to fill in the end. The chain combines TRBV19 with TRBJ1-5, with a weak D call TRBD1 (5 bases). The CDR3 covers 13 residues. V was trimmed by 5 bases and J by 0 bases, leaving 6 bases between them. Germline CDR1 FNHDT, CDR2 SITEND (reference sequence). The sequenced CDR3 bases are TGTGCCAGCAGAGACAGTAACAACCAGGCTCCGCTT. This gives the protein CASRDSNNQAPL. The entire CDR3 is CASRDSNNQAPLF. Full variable domain (outside the CDR3, taken from reference TRBV19 and TRBJ1-5): GGIITQTPKFLIGQEGQKLTLKCQQNFNHDTMYWYRQDSGKGLRLIYYSITENDLQKGDLSEGYDASREKKSSFSLTVTSAQKNEMAVFLCASRDSNNQAPLFGEGTRLSVL.

Worth noting for this clone: All gene names here are mouse names. The CDR3 end lies 1 residue beyond the end of the read and is filled in from the germline J gene. This chain joins TRBV13-1 and TRBJ2-1; 8 nucleotides match TRBD2. V gave up 3 bases and J gave up 4 bases; unmatched junction bases: 3. The CDR3 sequence is 14 residues long. Per the germline V gene, CDR1 is NSHNY and CDR2 is SYGAGN. The covered CDR3 bases are TGTGCCAGCAGTGCGGGGGGGGCGTATGCTGAGCAGTTC. Amino acids: CASSAGGAYAEQF. The full CDR3 is CASSAGGAYAEQFF.

This clone was detected a few times. Genes and germline come from the mouse. The covered CDR3 bases are TGTGCCAGCAGTCTGTCGGGTTATTCTGGAAATACGCTCTAT. Its translation: CASSLSGYSGNTLY. The full CDR3 is CASSLSGYSGNTLYF. This chain uses TRBV26 with TRBJ1-3; no clear D gene. The CDR3 end lies 1 residue beyond the end of the read and is filled in from the germline J gene. CDR3 length: 15 residues. Trimming pared 0 bases from V and 0 bases from J, leaving 6 bases between. From germline, CDR1 is KGHPV and CDR2 FQNQEV (reference sequence).

A note on this clone: Gene names refer to mouse genes. The CDR3 protein is CASSVRKGSDYTF. CDR3 bases read: TGTGCCAGCAGTGTAAGGAAAGGCTCCGACTACACC. This sequence joins TRBV13-3 and TRBJ1-2; no reliable D call. From the germline J gene comes the end of the CDR3, since the read stops 1 residue before it. CDR1 is NNHDY, CDR2 SYVADS, per germline. The CDR3 contains 13 residues. With 3 bases removed from V and 4 bases from J, the gap between germline ends came to 10 bases.

In its sample, this clone is large (0.1 to 1%). Mouse names are used for the genes. The read stops 1 residue short of the end of the CDR3; the missing end is completed from the germline J gene. This sequence joins TRBV13-2 and TRBJ2-7, with no clear D. The V end was cut by 1 base, the J end by 3 bases, with 2 bases between. Per germline, CDR1 NNHNN and CDR2 SYGAGS (reference sequence). The CDR3 spans 11 residues. The CDR3 bases that were read are TGTGCCAGCGGTGATCTCTATGAACAGTAC. Translated, it gives CASGDLYEQY. Given in full, the CDR3 is CASGDLYEQYF.

To note about this clone: The genes are named according to mouse. The sequence runs out 1 residue before the end of the CDR3; the remainder is reconstructed from the germline J gene. The chain is built from TRBV29 and TRBJ1-2; the match to TRBD1 covers 7 bases. The CDR3 has 19 amino acids. Germline V gene lookup returns CDR1 MSHET and CDR2 SYDVDS. The ends lost 1 base at V and 0 bases at J; junction bases unmatched: 14. The CDR3 region is CASSLYDLGQAPANSDYTF. Partial CDR3 DNA: TGTGCTAGCAGTTTATATGACCTCGGACAGGCCCCTGCAAACTCCGACTACACC.

Details on this clone: Gene names refer to mouse genes. The read finishes 1 residue shy of the CDR3 end, and the germline J gene is used to complete it. The chain carries TRBV26 and TRBJ1-1; possibly TRBD1 for D (5 bases). Germline CDR1 is KGHPV and CDR2 is FQNQEV (reference sequence). The length of the CDR3 is 15 residues. The V and J ends lost 0 bases and 1 base respectively, with 9 bases between them. CDR3 residues: CASSLSQGGNTEVFF. The sequenced CDR3 bases are TGTGCCAGCAGTCTGTCGCAGGGAGGGAACACAGAAGTCTTC.

A remark on this clone: The gene names here belong to mouse. With the read ending 1 residue before the CDR3 end, the germline J gene is used to fill in that end. V is TRBV26 and J is TRBJ1-1, with 9 positions matching TRBD1. Germline lookup yields CDR1 KGHPV and CDR2 FQNQEV (reference sequence). Trimming took 4 bases from V and 0 from J; bases not matched to a gene: 0. The CDR3 is 14 amino acids. The DNA read from the CDR3 is TGTGCCAGCAGTCGGGACAGGGCAAACACAGAAGTCTTC. Its protein product is CASSRDRANTEVF. The CDR3 as a whole reads CASSRDRANTEVFF.

Worth noting for this clone: The gene symbols are mouse symbols. The CDR3 end is not reached by the read, which stops 1 residue before it; the germline J gene fills it in. The chain couples TRBV2 to TRBJ2-1; the match to TRBD1 covers 10 bases. V was clipped by 3 bases and J by 3 bases; unmatched bases: 8. Germline CDR1 LGHNA, CDR2 YSYQKL. The CDR3 contains 17 residues. CDR3: CASSQSRDRGSYAEQFF. The DNA read from the CDR3 is TGTGCCAGCAGCCAGTCCCGGGACAGGGGAAGCTATGCTGAGCAGTTC.

With respect to this clone: Mouse germline and gene names are used. The CDR3 DNA, read in part, is TGTGCCAGCAGGCAGGGGGCAGGCACAGAAGTCTTC. Its translation is CASRQGAGTEVF. The complete CDR3 reads CASRQGAGTEVFF. The chain recombines TRBV26 with TRBJ1-1; 8 bases align to TRBD1. The CDR3 end falls 1 residue outside the read, so it is completed with the germline J gene. The V segment lost 6 bases and the J segment 4 bases; nucleotides outside the gene matches: 4. The CDR3 has 13 residues. Germline V gene data show CDR1 as KGHPV and CDR2 as FQNQEV (reference sequence).

Worth noting for this clone: Mouse names are used for the genes. Coverage ceases 1 residue before the CDR3 finishes, and the germline J gene fills in the end. V gene TRBV23 combines with J gene TRBJ2-1; the listed D gene, TRBD1, was not tested against the DNA. Germline lookup yields CDR1 KGHTA and CDR2 FQNQQP. The CDR3 has 15 residues. The CDR3 loop is CSSSQYTGGRAEQFF. Partial CDR3 DNA: TGCTCCAGCAGTCAATACACAGGGGGAAGAGCTGAGCAGTTC.

Worth noting for this clone: The gene names given are mouse names. The CDR3 goes on 1 residue after the read ends, and that part is filled in from the germline J gene. The chain links TRBV26 to TRBJ1-3; 9 positions match TRBD1. The germline gives CDR1 KGHPV, CDR2 FQNQEV (reference sequence). Losses at the gene ends were 5 bases for V and 0 bases for J; bases not matched to a gene: 2. The CDR3 has 15 residues. The chain's CDR3 is CASSRQGVSGNTLYF. Partial CDR3 DNA: TGTGCCAGCAGTAGACAGGGGGTTTCTGGAAATACGCTCTAT.